Listed here is a single T cell receptor beta chain. The antigen remains unidentified. This record belongs to a study of T cell repertoires in cytomegalovirus infection. Whole-study context: Recently identified HLA-C-restricted and well-studied HLA-B-restricted CMV epitopes were used. Carrying CMV and the relevant HLA type showed in public TCR beta signatures.

MiXCR, run by TCRdb on the reads, gives a single entry per CDR3 protein. The sample lists 300,000 to 400,000 distinct CDR3 sequences; under 35% were seen once. CDR3 length: 12 amino acids. The V gene's germline CDR1 is LGHDT and CDR2 YNNKEL (reference sequence). Trimming cost V 6 bases and J 11 bases, with 16 bases left between them. Regarding the study as a whole: Carriers of CMV plus the relevant HLA were identified by cumulative public TCR beta family frequency. HLA-C-restricted CMV-specific TCR beta clonotypes were dominant in the ex vivo response.

V gene TRBV3-1 combines with J gene TRBJ1-2, with unresolved D. The sequence was collected from a human donor in good health (CMV status not recorded). Some clones in this sample may be carry-over from other donors' samples. Sequenced here: cultured PBMCs, sampled from culture after CMV antigen stimulation. As DNA, the CDR3 is TGTGCCAGCAGTCGACCAAGTCAAGTTTACACCTTC. As protein: CASSRPSQVYTF.